The 30 T cell receptor beta chains presented below share a single source sample, sequenced in a study of early T cells in non-severe SARS-CoV-2 infection. TCRdb re-called the 5' RACE reads with MiXCR, one entry per CDR3 protein. The sample has tens of thousands of distinct CDR3 sequences, approximately 12% seen once; the top ten hold about 4.5%. The sequencing input was whole blood. All receptors derive from an adult who was a healthcare worker with PCR-confirmed SARS-CoV-2 infection or an uninfected control (not recorded which).

Ten or more counts support this clonotype. This chain joins TRBV3-1 and TRBJ2-3, with D maybe TRBD2 (6 bases). This CDR3 has 14 residues. The V and J ends lost 2 bases and 6 bases respectively, with 12 bases between them. From germline, CDR1 is LGHDT and CDR2 YNNKEL (reference sequence). The CDR3 nucleotides are TGTGCCAGCAGCCAACAAACCGCGGGGGATACGCAGTATTTT. Protein: CASSQQTAGDTQYF.

This clonotype has a count of ten or more. V usage is TRBV7-9 and J usage is TRBJ2-7, with D hard to call. V was shortened by 3 bases and J by 2 bases, with 8 bases between the two germline ends. CDR1 SEHNR and CDR2 FQNEAQ come from the germline V gene (reference sequence). The CDR3 has 13 residues. CDR3 sequence reads: CASSFSLTYEQYF. The CDR3 DNA reads as TGTGCCAGCAGCTTCTCCCTAACCTACGAGCAGTACTTC.

Details on this clonotype: A read error may be the cause here, since a much bigger clone is one base away. The chain employs TRBV30 and TRBJ2-3, with TRBD2 matching 10 bases. There are 14 residues in the CDR3. Germline V gene sequence: CDR1 GTSNPN, CDR2 SVGIG (reference sequence). V lost 5 bases to trimming and J lost 14 bases; unmatched junction nucleotides: 16. The CDR3, as DNA: TGTGCCTGGTGGGTCGCAGCGGGAGGGGTCTGGGCGTATTTT. Protein: CAWWVAAGGVWAYF. Complete variable domain (other parts from reference TRBV30 and TRBJ2-3): SQTIHQWPATLVQPVGSPLSLECTVEGTSNPNLYWYRQAAGRGLQLLFYSVGIGQISSEVPQNLSASRPQDRQFILSSKKLLLSDSGFYLCAWWVAAGGVWAYFGPGTRLTVL.

In its sample, this clonotype was seen many times. The chain uses TRBV19 and TRBJ1-2; D not resolved. Germline CDR1 is LNHDA and CDR2 is SQIVND (reference sequence). CDR3 length: 16 amino acids. V was trimmed by 7 bases and J by 4 bases, leaving 22 bases between them. The CDR3 DNA reads TGTGCCAGTACCCTACTCCACGCGGGGTCCGGCTATGGCTACACCTTC. Translated, it gives CASTLLHAGSGYGYTF.

Only a few counts were recorded for this clonotype. The rearrangement joins TRBV29-1 to TRBJ2-1, with D perhaps TRBD2 (6 bases). Germline V gives CDR1 SQVTM, CDR2 ANQGSEA. V lost 4 bases to trimming and J lost 2 bases, with 12 bases between them. The CDR3 contains 14 residues. This CDR3 reads CSVGGARAYNEQFF. In DNA form, the CDR3 reads TGCAGCGTTGGCGGGGCACGAGCCTACAATGAGCAGTTCTTC.

This clonotype was seen at least ten times. The CDR3 DNA sequence: TGTGCCAGCAGCTTACAGGGAATGAACACTGAAGCTTTCTTT. Translated, it gives CASSLQGMNTEAFF. V and J are TRBV7-9 and TRBJ1-1, with D perhaps TRBD1 (5 bases). The CDR3 covers 14 residues. Trimming took off 2 bases at V and 0 bases at J, with 7 bases between the two ends. Germline CDR1 SEHNR, CDR2 FQNEAQ (reference sequence).

This clonotype was detected a few times. The chain has TRBV12-3 or TRBV12-4 and TRBJ1-6, with a tentative D call TRBD1 (5 bases). The CDR3 loop spans 14 amino acids. The V and J ends lost 6 bases and 10 bases respectively, with 16 bases between them. The CDR3 loop reads CASSLMGDRSPLHF. As DNA, the CDR3 is TGTGCCAGCAGCCTGATGGGGGATCGGTCACCCCTCCACTTT.

This clonotype was picked up a small number of times. J is TRBJ1-5 and V is TRBV12-3 or TRBV12-4; D unclear. The V gene lost 5 bases and the J gene lost 6 bases, with 8 bases spanning the gap. The CDR3 sequence is 12 residues long. CDR3 sequence: CASSAPLQPQHF. As DNA, the CDR3 is TGTGCCAGCAGTGCTCCGCTTCAGCCCCAGCATTTT.

This clonotype was counted between two and nine times. This chain uses TRBV7-8 with TRBJ1-1; D remains unclear. The germline gives CDR1 SGHVS, CDR2 FQNEAQ. The V end was cut by 5 bases, the J end by 0 bases, with 13 bases between. The CDR3 covers 15 residues. As DNA, the CDR3 is TGTGCCAGCAGCCCCCGGGGTCCTCTGAACACTGAAGCTTTCTTT. Translated: CASSPRGPLNTEAFF.

This clonotype was counted a few times. This chain joins TRBV4-1 and TRBJ2-2; 8 positions match TRBD2. The CDR3 runs to 16 residues. The J segment lost 6 bases and the V segment lost 7 bases, leaving 13 bases of the junction unmatched. CDR1 is MGHRA, CDR2 YSYEKL, per germline. CDR3 sequence (DNA): TGCGCCAGCACTGGGGGTAGGGGACTAGTTCCCGGGGAGCTGTTTTTT. Its protein product is CASTGGRGLVPGELFF.

The CDR3 DNA reads TGTGCCAGCAGCCCCTCGGAACCAGGGGGCGTAGGAACTTTCTTT. Amino acids: CASSPSEPGGVGTFF. The chain is built from TRBV7-9 and TRBJ1-1; 8 bases align to TRBD1. This CDR3 comprises 15 residues. Germline V gene sequence: CDR1 SEHNR, CDR2 FQNEAQ (reference sequence). J gave up 12 bases and V 5 bases, and 17 bases lay outside the gene matches.

This clonotype appeared a few times. This sequence joins TRBV20-1 and TRBJ2-7; D call uncertain. The CDR3 totals 14 residues. Between the trimmed V and J ends, which lost 0 bases and 1 base, there was a span of 10 bases. Germline-derived CDR1 and CDR2 are DFQATT and SNEGSKA (reference sequence). Written as DNA, the CDR3 is TGCAGTGCTAGAGATATCCGAGATTCCTACGAGCAGTACTTC. Translation: CSARDIRDSYEQYF.

V and J are TRBV6-5 and TRBJ1-5; the D gene is possibly TRBD1 (6 bases). V lost 6 bases to trimming and J lost 5 bases, with 14 bases between them. Germline lookup yields CDR1 MNHEY and CDR2 SVGAGI. The CDR3 is 14 residues long. The CDR3 protein is CASSPQGWDQPQHF. Written as DNA, the CDR3 is TGTGCCAGCAGCCCACAGGGCTGGGATCAGCCCCAGCATTTT.

The chain links TRBV3-1 to TRBJ2-5, with unresolved D. Germline V gene data show CDR1 as LGHDT and CDR2 as YNNKEL (reference sequence). The CDR3 covers 13 residues. The V end lost 4 bases, the J end lost 5 bases, and 11 bases lay between the germline ends. The CDR3 reads CASSPRQWETQYF. CDR3 coding DNA: TGTGCCAGCAGCCCTCGGCAGTGGGAGACCCAGTACTTC.

The sample holds many counts of this clonotype. This sequence joins TRBV5-4 and TRBJ2-7; D gene uncertain. This CDR3 is built from 13 residues. Deletions cut 0 bases from V and 4 bases from J, with 8 bases between. Germline-derived CDR1 and CDR2 are SGHNT and YYREEE (reference sequence). The CDR3 protein is CASSLAPTYEQYF. CDR3 DNA sequence: TGTGCCAGCAGCTTGGCTCCGACTTACGAGCAGTACTTC.

This clonotype was seen ten or more times. The V and J genes are TRBV12-2 and TRBJ2-2. TRBV12-2 is a pseudogene. The CDR3 is 18 amino acids. The CDR3 spells CASRLALGALPNTGELFF. DNA of the CDR3: TGTGCAAGTCGCTTAGCCCTCGGAGCGCTCCCGAACACCGGGGAGCTGTTTTTT.

In its sample, this clonotype was seen a few times. The rearrangement uses TRBV30 and TRBJ1-2; a weak D match, TRBD1 (5 bases). The CDR3 length is 12 residues. The germline V gene has CDR1 GTSNPN and CDR2 SVGIG (reference sequence). V was cut by 0 bases and J by 13 bases, with 15 bases left in between. CDR3 sequence reads: CAWSVSRGRCTF. CDR3 DNA sequence: TGTGCCTGGAGTGTATCTAGGGGAAGATGCACCTTC.

The rearrangement uses TRBV30 and TRBJ1-1; D might be TRBD1 (5 bases). Germline V CDR1 and CDR2: GTSNPN, SVGIG (reference sequence). The ends were cut back, 1 base at V and 2 bases at J, with 8 bases in the middle. This CDR3 is built from 13 residues. The CDR3 DNA reads as TGTGCCTGGAGTGGACAGAGAAACACTGAAGCTTTCTTT. This codes for CAWSGQRNTEAFF.

This clonotype was detected many times. The rearrangement uses TRBV4-1 and TRBJ2-6; D remains unclear. Trimming removed 4 bases at V and 0 bases at J, with 13 bases between. CDR3 length: 17 residues. Looked up from germline, CDR1 is MGHRA and CDR2 is YSYEKL. CDR3 coding DNA: TGCGCCAGCAGCCCTTCGGGTGTTACCTCTGGGGCCAACGTCCTGACTTTC. Translating gives CASSPSGVTSGANVLTF.

The chain joins TRBV6-6 to TRBJ2-5; no clear D gene. There are 12 residues in the CDR3. Per germline, CDR1 MNHNY and CDR2 SVGAGI (reference sequence). V was cut by 5 bases and J by 0 bases, with 4 bases left in between. CDR3 sequence: CASSRHQETQYF. In nucleotides, the CDR3 is TGTGCCAGCAGTAGGCACCAAGAGACCCAGTACTTC.

The chain employs TRBV7-2 and TRBJ2-1; 8 bases are a match to TRBD2. Germline lookup yields CDR1 SGHTA and CDR2 FQGNSA. The CDR3 runs to 16 residues. Trimming at V came to 1 base and at J to 0 bases, leaving 2 bases not matched to a gene. CDR3 nucleotides: TGTGCCAGCAGCTTAGTCGCGGGAGGCTCCTACAATGAGCAGTTCTTC. This codes for CASSLVAGGSYNEQFF.

This clonotype has just a few counts. The chain has TRBV18 and TRBJ2-7; 8 positions match TRBD2. Germline-derived CDR1 and CDR2 are KGHSH and LQKENI. The V and J ends lost 3 bases and 6 bases, in that order; junction bases with no gene match: 7. CDR3 length: 14 amino acids. The CDR3 nucleotides read TGTGCCAGCTCACCCGGTCCTAGCGGGTCCGAGCAGTACTTC. Translation gives CASSPGPSGSEQYF.

This clonotype was counted ten times or more. The chain is built from TRBV18 and TRBJ1-1, with 7 bases that match TRBD1. Germline V gene data show CDR1 as KGHSH and CDR2 as LQKENI. The J segment lost 7 bases and the V segment lost 4 bases, leaving 9 bases of the junction unmatched. The CDR3 length is 14 residues. Here the CDR3 reads CASSRDREGSEAFF. The CDR3 DNA reads TGTGCCAGCTCACGCGACAGGGAGGGGAGTGAAGCTTTCTTT.

The chain carries TRBV6-6 and TRBJ2-7; D tentatively fits TRBD1 or TRBD2 (5 bases each). The CDR3 totals 15 residues. Germline CDR1 and CDR2: MNHNY and SVGAGI (reference sequence). The ends were cut back, 5 bases at V and 0 bases at J, with 14 bases in the middle. CDR3: CASSPGTVSSYEQYF. The CDR3 DNA follows: TGTGCCAGCAGTCCCGGGACGGTGAGCTCCTACGAGCAGTACTTC.

In its sample, this clonotype was seen many times. The J gene is TRBJ2-7, the V gene TRBV7-8; D is perhaps TRBD1 (5 bases). Looked up from germline, CDR1 is SGHVS and CDR2 is FQNEAQ. The CDR3 totals 13 residues. Trimming pared 6 bases from V and 2 bases from J, leaving 11 bases between. The CDR3 DNA sequence: TGTGCCAGCAGTAGTGGACATACCTACGAGCAGTACTTC. This gives the protein CASSSGHTYEQYF.

This clonotype was seen a few times. The rearrangement links TRBV5-4 to TRBJ1-4, with 8 bases matching TRBD1. This CDR3 region has 13 residues. Per the germline V gene, CDR1 is SGHNT and CDR2 is YYREEE (reference sequence). The junction had 12 bases not matched to a gene; V was cut back by 8 bases and J by 12 bases. CDR3 region: CASRGQVSAELFF. The CDR3 DNA sequence: TGTGCCAGTAGGGGACAGGTCTCGGCTGAACTGTTTTTT.

The V gene is TRBV15, the J gene TRBJ2-2; D unclear. Germline CDR1 reads LNHNV; CDR2 reads YYDKDF (reference sequence). V gave up 2 bases and J gave up 6 bases, with 4 bases separating them. This CDR3 has 12 amino acids. Here the CDR3 reads CATSRFPGELFF. The DNA for the CDR3 is TGTGCCACCAGCAGATTTCCCGGGGAGCTGTTTTTT.

This clonotype was recorded a few times. The V and J genes are TRBV11-2 and TRBJ2-7; D remains unclear. CDR1 SGHAT and CDR2 FQNNGV come from the germline V gene. The CDR3 length is 14 residues. V was pared by 5 bases and J by 6 bases, with 17 bases between. DNA of the CDR3: TGTGCCAGCAGCGACGAAGGGTTGCCCCCCGAGCAGTACTTC. Its protein product is CASSDEGLPPEQYF.

This sequence joins TRBV7-2 and TRBJ2-7, with D perhaps TRBD2 (6 bases). The germline gives CDR1 SGHTA, CDR2 FQGNSA. V gave up 1 base and J gave up 0 bases, with 10 bases separating them. The CDR3 contains 15 residues. CDR3 bases: TGTGCCAGCAGCTTAGTTCGGGGACTCTCCTACGAGCAGTACTTC. Translating it yields CASSLVRGLSYEQYF.

Many counts were recorded for this clonotype. The V and J genes are TRBV30 and TRBJ1-2; 8 bases fit TRBD1. The CDR3 loop spans 13 amino acids. J lost 6 bases, V lost 2 bases, and 5 bases had no gene match. CDR1 GTSNPN and CDR2 SVGIG come from the germline V gene (reference sequence). This chain's CDR3 is CAWSSTGANGYTF. CDR3 coding DNA: TGTGCCTGGAGTTCGACAGGGGCCAATGGCTACACCTTC.